What follows are 25 T cell receptor beta chains derived from one specimen sequenced in a study of cytomegalovirus exposure and HLA in healthy donors. Primers for the PCR totalled 60 Vbeta and 13 Jbeta. The repertoire was sequenced with immunoSEQ multiplex PCR; TCRdb's copy has only in-frame clones and lacks some. The sample has some 90,000 clones, approximately 78% seen once. The sequenced material came from PBMCs. The receptor set was obtained from a male donor in good health and CMV-seropositive.

This chain joins TRBV7-2 and TRBJ2-3, with D possibly matching TRBD2 (6 bases). The CDR3 loop spans 15 amino acids. CDR1 and CDR2 from the germline V gene are SGHTA and FQGNSA. With 3 bases removed from V and 2 bases from J, the gap between germline ends came to 12 bases. The CDR3 here is CASSLDYLSTDTQYF. The CDR3 DNA follows: TGTGCCAGCAGCTTGGACTACCTTTCCACAGATACGCAGTATTTT.

The V call is TRBV7-6, the J call TRBJ2-1; 7 bases are a match to TRBD2. CDR1 is SGHVS, CDR2 FNYEAQ, per germline. J gave up 0 bases and V 5 bases, and 16 bases lay outside the gene matches. CDR3 length: 19 amino acids. This CDR3 reads CASSMSGTTLTISYNEQFF. CDR3 nucleotides: TGTGCCAGCAGCATGTCCGGGACTACCCTTACCATCTCCTACAATGAGCAGTTCTTC. Complete variable domain (other parts from reference TRBV7-6 and TRBJ2-1): GAGVSQSPRYKVTKRGQDVALRCDPISGHVSLYWYRQALGQGPEFLTYFNYEAQQDKSGLPNDRFSAERPEGSISTLTIQRTEQRDSAMYRCASSMSGTTLTISYNEQFFGPGTRLTVL.

The chain combines TRBV6-4 with TRBJ2-3, with D tentatively TRBD1 (5 bases). This CDR3 is built from 19 residues. Trimming stripped 1 base from V and 0 bases from J, with 20 bases between. Germline CDR1 is MRHNA and CDR2 is SNTAGT. CDR3: CASSDLKIRRQSSTDTQYF. CDR3 DNA sequence: TGTGCCAGCAGTGACTTGAAAATCAGACGACAGTCTAGCACAGATACGCAGTATTTT.

This chain connects TRBV5-1 to TRBJ2-3; 9 bases are shared with TRBD1. The CDR3 has 14 residues. V shed 8 bases, J shed 4 bases, and the junction held 8 bases outside the gene matches. CDR1 SGHRS and CDR2 YFSETQ come from the germline V gene. Written as DNA, the CDR3 is TGCGCCAGTCGGGACAGGGAGGCATCAGATACGCAGTATTTT. This gives the protein CASRDREASDTQYF.

The rearrangement joins TRBV7-2 to TRBJ2-2, with 9 bases that match TRBD1. CDR1 SGHTA and CDR2 FQGNSA come from the germline V gene. The CDR3 has 20 residues. The J segment lost 5 bases and the V segment lost 0 bases, leaving 16 bases of the junction unmatched. CDR3 residues: CASSLAPGQGFTRLTGELFF. The CDR3 bases are TGTGCCAGCAGCTTAGCTCCGGGACAGGGCTTTACAAGGTTAACCGGGGAGCTGTTTTTT.

This chain links TRBV7-9 with TRBJ1-4; tentative D call: TRBD1 (5 bases). The V gene's germline CDR1 is SEHNR and CDR2 FQNEAQ (reference sequence). This CDR3 is built from 15 residues. Trimming shortened V by 1 base and J by 7 bases, and 13 bases separated the two germline ends. Written as DNA, the CDR3 is TGTGCCAGCAGCTTAGGGACATTCGCAGGTGAAAAACTGTTTTTT. It specifies CASSLGTFAGEKLFF.

The rearrangement links TRBV19 to TRBJ2-2; D not resolved. The germline V gene encodes CDR1 LNHDA and CDR2 SQIVND (reference sequence). V lost 3 bases and J 6 bases, leaving 8 bases between the germline ends. The CDR3 contains 13 residues. The CDR3 region has the DNA TGTGCCAGTAGTATTCAGGATTCCGGGGAGCTGTTTTTT. It encodes CASSIQDSGELFF.

The chain has TRBV19 and TRBJ1-1; D remains ambiguous. The CDR3 sequence is 15 residues long. Per germline, CDR1 LNHDA and CDR2 SQIVND (reference sequence). The germline V and J ends were trimmed by 0 bases and 1 base, with 9 bases remaining between them. The CDR3 sequence is CASSIDLYGNTEAFF. The CDR3 DNA sequence: TGTGCCAGTAGTATAGATCTATACGGGAACACTGAAGCTTTCTTT.

A few counts support this clone. The V and J genes are TRBV27 and TRBJ1-2; 7 nucleotides agree with TRBD1. Germline V gene data show CDR1 as MNHEY and CDR2 as SMNVEV (reference sequence). J lost 1 base, V lost 6 bases, and 8 bases had no gene match. This CDR3 is built from 15 residues. The CDR3, as DNA: TGTGCCAGCAGGATGATGACAGGGCATAACTATGGCTACACCTTC. This translates into CASRMMTGHNYGYTF.

This clone turned up a few times. The chain uses TRBV7-2 and TRBJ1-3; maybe TRBD1 (6 bases). Looked up from germline, CDR1 is SGHTA and CDR2 is FQGNSA. The CDR3 is made up of 15 amino acids. Deletions cut 5 bases from V and 2 bases from J, with 13 bases between. CDR3 coding DNA: TGTGCCAGCAGCCCGCGGGCAGGGGCTGGAAACACCATATATTTT. It yields the protein CASSPRAGAGNTIYF. The whole variable domain, filled in from reference TRBV7-2 and TRBJ1-3, reads GAGVSQSPSNKVTEKGKDVELRCDPISGHTALYWYRQSLGQGLEFLIYFQGNSAPDKSGLPSDRFSAERTGGSVSTLTIQRTQQEDSAVYLCASSPRAGAGNTIYFGEGSWLTVV.

The chain has TRBV28 and TRBJ1-2, with D tentatively TRBD1 (5 bases). The CDR3 is made up of 13 amino acids. Germline-derived CDR1 and CDR2 are MDHEN and SYDVKM. V shed 2 bases and J shed 11 bases, with 15 bases lying between them. CDR3 coding DNA: TGTGCCAGCAGTTTACGGCAGGGCCTTGGGTACACCTTC. Translation: CASSLRQGLGYTF.

The chain has TRBV5-1 and TRBJ1-5, with no clear D. The CDR3 has 13 residues. The germline CDR1 and CDR2 sequences are SGHRS and YFSETQ. Deletions cut 0 bases from V and 5 bases from J, with 6 bases between. In DNA form, the CDR3 reads TGCGCCAGCAGCTTGGAACAGCATCAGCCCCAGCATTTT. Its protein is CASSLEQHQPQHF.

The chain uses TRBV19 and TRBJ1-5, with D hard to call. V was trimmed by 3 bases and J by 6 bases, leaving 12 bases between them. The CDR3 consists of 14 residues. Per germline, CDR1 LNHDA and CDR2 SQIVND (reference sequence). CDR3 sequence reads: CASSIRPGIQPQHF. The CDR3 DNA reads as TGTGCCAGTAGTATCCGGCCGGGTATTCAGCCCCAGCATTTT.

J is TRBJ2-2 and V is TRBV9; possible D gene TRBD2, 5 bases. V lost 0 bases and J lost 7, with 7 bases in between. The CDR3 loop spans 13 amino acids. Germline values: CDR1 SGDLS, CDR2 YYNGEE. CDR3: CASSVVLGGELFF. For the CDR3, the DNA is TGTGCCAGCAGCGTAGTACTAGGCGGGGAGCTGTTTTTT.

J is TRBJ1-5 and V is TRBV19, with 12 bases aligning to TRBD1. The CDR3 is 18 residues long. With V trimmed by 4 bases and J by 2 bases, 9 bases remained unmatched. Germline V CDR1 and CDR2: LNHDA, SQIVND (reference sequence). CDR3 in amino acids: CASSKGQGAVGGNQPQHF. DNA for the CDR3: TGTGCCAGTAGTAAGGGACAGGGGGCCGTTGGGGGCAATCAGCCCCAGCATTTT.

This clone appeared once. The V gene is TRBV27, the J gene TRBJ1-3, with D perhaps TRBD1 (5 bases). Germline V gene lookup returns CDR1 MNHEY and CDR2 SMNVEV (reference sequence). The CDR3 extends over 15 amino acids. Trimming shortened V by 7 bases and J by 2 bases, and 15 bases separated the two germline ends. The CDR3 is CASTPRGGAGNTIYF. The CDR3 DNA reads as TGTGCCAGCACCCCTCGGGGGGGGGCTGGAAACACCATATATTTT.

The chain couples TRBV19 to TRBJ2-6; D is perhaps TRBD1 (6 bases). This CDR3 contains 15 residues. The germline gives CDR1 LNHDA, CDR2 SQIVND (reference sequence). V was shortened by 8 bases and J by 2 bases, with 13 bases between the two germline ends. The CDR3 sequence: CASGNRATGANVLTF. Here the CDR3 DNA reads TGTGCCAGTGGTAACAGGGCAACTGGGGCCAACGTCCTGACTTTC.

The sample holds one count of this clone. V and J are TRBV27 and TRBJ2-5; TRBD2 matches 13 bases. With 5 bases clipped from V and 4 bases from J, the junction kept 4 bases outside the gene matches. The CDR3 spans 15 residues. Germline assignment: CDR1 MNHEY and CDR2 SMNVEV (reference sequence). DNA for the CDR3: TGTGCCAGCAGTATGACTAGCGGGAGGTCAGAGACCCAGTACTTC. As protein: CASSMTSGRSETQYF.

This clone was counted once. The chain combines TRBV6-5 with TRBJ1-2; D possibly corresponds to TRBD1 (5 bases). This CDR3 has 13 amino acids. Germline V gene data show CDR1 as MNHEY and CDR2 as SVGAGI. V gave up 6 bases and J gave up 2 bases, with 10 bases separating them. In nucleotides, the CDR3 is TGTGCCAGCAGACCACAGGTCAACTATGGCTACACCTTC. Translating it yields CASRPQVNYGYTF.

The chain carries TRBV28 and TRBJ2-5, with D perhaps matching TRBD2 (6 bases). Germline CDR1 is MDHEN and CDR2 is SYDVKM. Between the trimmed V and J ends, which lost 4 bases and 0 bases, there was a span of 15 bases. The CDR3 is made up of 16 amino acids. In DNA, the CDR3 is TGTGCCAGCAGTTCCTCTGGCCGGGACTACCAAGAGACCCAGTACTTC. It encodes CASSSSGRDYQETQYF.

This chain connects TRBV15 to TRBJ2-1; TRBD1 is a possible D gene (5 bases). Looked up from germline, CDR1 is LNHNV and CDR2 is YYDKDF (reference sequence). The CDR3 is 15 amino acids. The germline V and J ends were trimmed by 0 bases and 7 bases, with 13 bases remaining between them. The DNA of the CDR3 is TGTGCCACCAGCAGAGATCATGGGGCACCTAATGAGCAGTTCTTC. It encodes CATSRDHGAPNEQFF.

This chain joins TRBV19 and TRBJ2-1; D gene ambiguous. V lost 3 bases to trimming and J lost 0 bases, with 12 bases between them. Germline V lookup: CDR1 LNHDA, CDR2 SQIVND (reference sequence). The CDR3 length is 16 residues. In DNA, the CDR3 is TGTGCCAGTAGTATCGGTGTTCGGAGCTCCTACAATGAGCAGTTCTTC. It is translated as CASSIGVRSSYNEQFF.

This clone was detected only once. The chain combines TRBV18 with TRBJ1-5; no definite D call. Trimming stripped 3 bases from V and 3 bases from J, with 9 bases between. The germline V gene encodes CDR1 KGHSH and CDR2 LQKENI. This CDR3 is built from 14 residues. The CDR3: CASSPRQTNQPQHF. The CDR3 DNA reads TGTGCCAGCTCACCCAGACAAACCAATCAGCCCCAGCATTTT. The whole variable domain, filled in from reference TRBV18 and TRBJ1-5, reads NAGVMQNPRHLVRRRGQEARLRCSPMKGHSHVYWYRQLPEEGLKFMVYLQKENIIDESGMPKERFSAEFPKEGPSILRIQQVVRGDSAAYFCASSPRQTNQPQHFGDGTRLSIL.

A note on this clone: The germline gene is not matched at one end of the junction; a read error may be the cause. This sequence joins TRBV7-9 and TRBJ1-5; perhaps TRBD1 as D (6 bases). CDR1 is SEHNR, CDR2 FQNEAQ, per germline (reference sequence). This CDR3 is built from 17 residues. CDR3 protein: CSSSLGSGHQTGQPQHF. DNA for the CDR3: TGTTCCAGCAGCTTAGGCTCGGGACATCAGACGGGGCAGCCCCAGCATTTT. Full variable domain (rest looked up from reference TRBV7-9 and TRBJ1-5): DTGVSQNPRHKITKRGQNVTFRCDPISEHNRLYWYRQTLGQGPEFLTYFQNEAQLEKSRLLSDRFSAERPKGSFSTLEIQRTEQGDSAMYLCSSSLGSGHQTGQPQHFGDGTRLSIL.

V gene TRBV28 combines with J gene TRBJ1-5; 7 positions agree with TRBD1. CDR1 and CDR2 (germline): MDHEN, SYDVKM. This CDR3 spans 18 amino acids. The trim removed 5 bases at V and 0 bases at J, leaving 13 bases unmatched. CDR3 protein: CASSAPQGGVDSNQPQHF. The CDR3 DNA sequence: TGTGCCAGCAGTGCCCCTCAGGGGGGCGTGGATAGCAATCAGCCCCAGCATTTT. The full variable domain, its missing parts supplied by reference TRBV28 and TRBJ1-5, is DVKVTQSSRYLVKRTGEKVFLECVQDMDHENMFWYRQDPGLGLRLIYFSYDVKMKEKGDIPEGYSVSREKKERFSLILESASTNQTSMYLCASSAPQGGVDSNQPQHFGDGTRLSIL.